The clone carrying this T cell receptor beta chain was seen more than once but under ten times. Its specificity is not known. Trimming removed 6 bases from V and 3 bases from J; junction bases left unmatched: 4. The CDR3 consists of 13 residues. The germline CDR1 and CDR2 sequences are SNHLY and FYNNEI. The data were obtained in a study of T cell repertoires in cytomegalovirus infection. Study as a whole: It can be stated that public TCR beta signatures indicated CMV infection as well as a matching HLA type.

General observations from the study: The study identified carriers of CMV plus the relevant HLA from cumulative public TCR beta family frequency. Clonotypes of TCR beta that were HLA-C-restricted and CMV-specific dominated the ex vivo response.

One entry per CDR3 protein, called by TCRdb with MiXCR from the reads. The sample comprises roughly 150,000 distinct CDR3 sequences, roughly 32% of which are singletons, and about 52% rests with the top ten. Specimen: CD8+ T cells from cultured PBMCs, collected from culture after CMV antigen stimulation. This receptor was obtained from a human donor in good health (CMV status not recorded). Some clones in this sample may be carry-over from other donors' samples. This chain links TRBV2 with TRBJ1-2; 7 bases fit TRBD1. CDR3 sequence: CASRDRDDYGYTF. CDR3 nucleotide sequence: TGTGCCAGCAGAGACAGGGATGACTATGGCTACACCTTC.